The 28 T cell receptor beta chains below all came from one sample that was sequenced in a study of control samples from healthy donors and cancer patients (dated by TCRdb to about 2020). Library method: the immunoSEQ multiplex PCR assay. TCRdb took over this immuneACCESS table, retaining in-frame rearrangements with V and J assigned. Such tables are incomplete; in checked studies, under half of the missing clones stem from an unresolved V gene, and the remainder is unexplained. For this sample the table gives about 110,000 clones, of which 85% to 90% were detected only once. Of the sample, approximately 3.7% is held by the ten largest clones. Sequencing was carried out using PBMCs. These receptors were collected from a woman aged 55-69 years with lung cancer.

The V and J genes are TRBV5-1 and TRBJ2-2; 7 bases fit TRBD2. V shed 2 bases, J shed 2 bases, and the junction held 3 bases outside the gene matches. The germline V gene has CDR1 SGHRS and CDR2 YFSETQ. The CDR3 length is 15 residues. In DNA form, the CDR3 reads TGCGCCAGCAGCTTAAGCGGGGTTAACACCGGGGAGCTGTTTTTT. It encodes CASSLSGVNTGELFF.

V and J are TRBV7-8 and TRBJ1-6; TRBD1 aligns across 8 bases. Unmatched junction bases numbered 1, after V lost 1 base and J lost 8 bases. The germline CDR1 and CDR2 sequences are SGHVS and FQNEAQ. The CDR3 is made up of 14 amino acids. The CDR3: CASSLVQGDSPLHF. In DNA, the CDR3 is TGTGCCAGCAGCTTAGTACAGGGGGATTCACCCCTCCACTTT.

In its sample, this clone was seen once. V is TRBV29-1 and J is TRBJ2-7; 10 bases are shared with TRBD1. CDR1 and CDR2 (germline): SQVTM, ANQGSEA. The J segment lost 6 bases and the V segment lost 0 bases, leaving 11 bases of the junction unmatched. This CDR3 has 16 residues. Here the CDR3 reads CSVEDRRQGASGEQYF. The CDR3, as DNA: TGCAGCGTTGAAGATAGGAGACAGGGGGCTTCGGGCGAGCAGTACTTC.

This chain connects TRBV7-6 to TRBJ2-7; D is unresolved. The CDR3 is made up of 15 amino acids. Germline values: CDR1 SGHVS, CDR2 FNYEAQ. Trimming removed 0 bases from V and 6 bases from J, with 15 bases in between. CDR3 protein: CASSLATGQWGEQYF. DNA for the CDR3: TGTGCCAGCAGCTTAGCAACCGGGCAGTGGGGCGAGCAGTACTTC.

The CDR3 loop is CASSPETTFMNTEAFF. The CDR3 nucleotides are TGTGCCAGCAGCCCGGAAACGACGTTCATGAACACTGAAGCTTTCTTT. This chain uses TRBV11-3 with TRBJ1-1; D unclear. The germline V gene has CDR1 SGHNT and CDR2 YENEEA. The CDR3 has 16 amino acids. Trimming cost V 5 bases and J 0 bases, with 16 bases left between them.

The gene calls are TRBV5-4 and TRBJ1-1; no firm D call. Trimming left V 0 bases short and J 4 bases short, with 7 bases between. The germline V gene has CDR1 SGHNT and CDR2 YYREEE (reference sequence). This CDR3 region has 13 residues. CDR3 amino acids: CASSLVGFTEAFF. CDR3 nucleotide sequence: TGTGCCAGCAGCTTGGTAGGGTTCACTGAAGCTTTCTTT.

The chain carries TRBV10-3 and TRBJ2-3; possibly TRBD2 for D (7 bases). There are 18 residues in the CDR3. Trimming shortened V by 0 bases and J by 0 bases, and 16 bases separated the two germline ends. Germline assignment: CDR1 ENHRY and CDR2 SYGVKD. The CDR3 loop reads CAISESSGGGPSTDTQYF. The CDR3, as DNA: TGTGCCATCAGTGAGTCGAGTGGCGGGGGCCCGAGCACAGATACGCAGTATTTT.

The chain couples TRBV7-6 to TRBJ2-6; 10 bases are shared with TRBD2. V shed 3 bases and J 1 base; nucleotides not matched to a gene: 3. CDR1 and CDR2 from the germline V gene are SGHVS and FNYEAQ. The CDR3 contains 17 residues. The CDR3 coding sequence is TGTGCCAGCAGCTTTAGCGGGGGGATTTCTGGGGCCAACGTCCTGACTTTC. This translates into CASSFSGGISGANVLTF.

V gene TRBV4-3 combines with J gene TRBJ2-4, with 12 nucleotides matching TRBD1. V was clipped by 1 base and J by 11 bases; unmatched bases: 6. From germline, CDR1 is LGHNA and CDR2 YSLEER. The CDR3 contains 15 residues. This chain's CDR3 is CASSQAWDRGPFQYF. In nucleotides, the CDR3 is TGCGCCAGCAGCCAAGCATGGGACAGGGGGCCATTTCAGTACTTC.

The chain employs TRBV5-1 and TRBJ1-2, with TRBD1 as a possible D gene (6 bases). Germline values: CDR1 SGHRS, CDR2 YFSETQ. The CDR3 has 15 amino acids. Trimming shortened V by 4 bases and J by 0 bases, and 13 bases separated the two germline ends. In nucleotides, the CDR3 is TGCGCCAGCAGCGTGGCGCCAGGGGCTAACTATGGCTACACCTTC. Its translation is CASSVAPGANYGYTF. Filled out from reference TRBV5-1 and TRBJ1-2, the complete variable domain reads KAGVTQTPRYLIKTRGQQVTLSCSPISGHRSVSWYQQTPGQGLQFLFEYFSETQRNKGNFPGRFSGRQFSNSRSEMNVSTLELGDSALYLCASSVAPGANYGYTFGSGTRLTVV.

The rearrangement joins TRBV9 to TRBJ1-2; 8 bases line up with TRBD1. The CDR3 is made up of 15 amino acids. Unmatched junction bases numbered 9, after V lost 0 bases and J lost 8 bases. Germline-derived CDR1 and CDR2 are SGDLS and YYNGEE. CDR3 in DNA: TGTGCCAGCAGCGTAGGGTCAGGGGGCGCTTACGGCTACACCTTC. This gives the protein CASSVGSGGAYGYTF.

In DNA, the CDR3 is TGTGCCATCAGTGTCGGACAGGGGCTTCGCGAGCAGTACTTC. Its translation: CAISVGQGLREQYF. The chain carries TRBV10-3 and TRBJ2-7, with 9 bases identical to TRBD1. Germline values: CDR1 ENHRY, CDR2 SYGVKD. This CDR3 has 14 residues. The V gene end was trimmed by 4 bases and the J gene end by 6 bases; junction bases not matched to a gene: 7.

V usage is TRBV19 and J usage is TRBJ1-2; D gene ambiguous. CDR1 LNHDA and CDR2 SQIVND come from the germline V gene (reference sequence). The CDR3 has 14 amino acids. Trimming took off 5 bases at V and 2 bases at J, with 12 bases between the two ends. The chain's CDR3 is CASSGVGPNYGYTF. For the CDR3, the DNA is TGTGCCAGTAGTGGGGTAGGGCCAAACTATGGCTACACCTTC.

This rearrangement joins TRBV28 to TRBJ1-1; no definite D call. This CDR3 region has 15 residues. Germline loops: CDR1 MDHEN, CDR2 SYDVKM. Trimming shortened V by 6 bases and J by 4 bases, and 18 bases separated the two germline ends. DNA for the CDR3: TGTGCCAGCAGGGAAGACACCCATGGGGTCACTGAAGCTTTCTTT. Translation: CASREDTHGVTEAFF.

The chain links TRBV7-2 to TRBJ2-5, with TRBD1 as a possible D gene (6 bases). The V end was cut by 3 bases, the J end by 3 bases, with 8 bases between. Germline V lookup: CDR1 SGHTA, CDR2 FQGNSA. CDR3 size: 13 residues. This CDR3 is CASSFSGEETQYF. As DNA, the CDR3 is TGTGCCAGCAGCTTCTCAGGGGAAGAGACCCAGTACTTC.

V gene TRBV19 combines with J gene TRBJ2-2; 8 nucleotides match TRBD2. This CDR3 spans 13 amino acids. Looked up from germline, CDR1 is LNHDA and CDR2 is SQIVND (reference sequence). V shed 9 bases and J 0 bases; nucleotides not matched to a gene: 0. The CDR3 region has the DNA TGTGCCAGCGGGGGGGCGAACACCGGGGAGCTGTTTTTT. Its translation: CASGGANTGELFF.

The chain recombines TRBV2 with TRBJ2-4; no clear D gene. V gave up 2 bases and J gave up 0 bases, with 2 bases separating them. Germline values: CDR1 SNHLY, CDR2 FYNNEI. The CDR3 runs 13 residues. The CDR3 coding sequence is TGTGCCAGCAGTGAACTAGCCAAAAACATTCAGTACTTC. Translating it yields CASSELAKNIQYF.

This chain links TRBV5-6 with TRBJ2-3, with a possible D match to TRBD1 (6 bases). The V and J ends lost 2 bases and 2 bases respectively, with 24 bases between them. The CDR3 is made up of 19 amino acids. Germline CDR1 and CDR2: SGHDT and YYEEEE. In DNA form, the CDR3 reads TGTGCCAGCAGCTTCAAGGGATTACAGGGTAGGGAAGCCACAGATACGCAGTATTTT. Translated: CASSFKGLQGREATDTQYF.

The V call is TRBV2, the J call TRBJ2-6; TRBD1 might be the D (5 bases). The CDR3 covers 15 residues. Trimming removed 4 bases from V and 4 bases from J, with 11 bases in between. Germline V lookup: CDR1 SNHLY, CDR2 FYNNEI. CDR3 loop: CASSVGAYGANVLTF. CDR3 nucleotides: TGTGCCAGCAGTGTTGGGGCTTACGGGGCCAACGTCCTGACTTTC.

This chain uses TRBV5-6 with TRBJ1-5, with D perhaps TRBD1 (5 bases). The germline CDR1 and CDR2 sequences are SGHDT and YYEEEE. The CDR3 extends over 17 amino acids. V was cut by 0 bases and J by 0 bases, with 13 bases left in between. The chain's CDR3 is CASSLAGLLGSNQPQHF. CDR3 DNA: TGTGCCAGCAGCTTGGCGGGGCTCCTCGGTAGCAATCAGCCCCAGCATTTT.

The chain is built from TRBV5-6 and TRBJ2-5, with no clear D. Trimming took off 4 bases at V and 7 bases at J, with 23 bases between the two ends. The CDR3 runs to 16 residues. Germline CDR1 SGHDT, CDR2 YYEEEE. In nucleotides, the CDR3 is TGTGCCAGCAGCATACTCGGAGAATCTCTGCTGGGGACCCAGTACTTC. As protein: CASSILGESLLGTQYF.

V gene TRBV2 combines with J gene TRBJ1-1; perhaps TRBD1 as D (5 bases). CDR3 length equals 14 residues. In germline, CDR1 is SNHLY, CDR2 FYNNEI. The ends were cut back, 7 bases at V and 3 bases at J, with 15 bases in the middle. This CDR3 is CASIPREMDTEAFF. The DNA for the CDR3 is TGTGCCAGCATCCCCAGGGAAATGGACACTGAAGCTTTCTTT.

On this clone itself: A junction end diverges from the germline sequence, so it may reflect a read error. This chain uses TRBV18 with TRBJ1-1, with 7 bases that match TRBD1. This CDR3 has 15 amino acids. In germline, CDR1 is KGHSH, CDR2 LQKENI. CDR3 in DNA: TGTGCCAGCTCACCCAGACAGGGCGGGAACTCTGAAGCTTTCTTT. Translation: CASSPRQGGNSEAFF.

V and J are TRBV5-4 and TRBJ1-4; D remains ambiguous. CDR1 and CDR2 from the germline V gene are SGHNT and YYREEE (reference sequence). The germline V and J ends were trimmed by 4 bases and 8 bases, with 9 bases remaining between them. The CDR3 consists of 12 residues. The CDR3 region is CASSQGREKLFF. In nucleotides, the CDR3 is TGTGCCAGCAGCCAAGGCCGGGAAAAACTGTTTTTT.

This clone has only one observation. The chain joins TRBV12-3 or TRBV12-4 to TRBJ2-7, with 8 bases lining up with TRBD1. This CDR3 contains 13 residues. J was trimmed by 3 bases and V by 6 bases; bases with no gene match: 4. CDR3 loop: CASRVTGGYEQYF. CDR3 bases: TGTGCCAGCAGGGTAACAGGGGGCTACGAGCAGTACTTC.

This sequence joins TRBV5-4 and TRBJ2-3; TRBD2 is a possible D gene (7 bases). The CDR3 is 14 amino acids. The V gene's germline CDR1 is SGHNT and CDR2 YYREEE (reference sequence). Trimming removed 7 bases at V and 1 base at J, with 13 bases between. Here the CDR3 DNA reads TGTGCCAGCGAGAGGGGGGGCCGCACAGATACGCAGTATTTT. Its translation is CASERGGRTDTQYF.

This clone was observed a few times. The chain is built from TRBV11-2 and TRBJ1-2, with 10 bases fitting TRBD1. This CDR3 has 17 residues. Per germline, CDR1 SGHAT and CDR2 FQNNGV. The CDR3: CGNLGRQDRGRGYGYTF. CDR3 bases: TGTGGTAATTTAGGGCGACAAGACAGGGGGCGCGGCTATGGCTACACCTTC.

This clone occurred a few times. The chain employs TRBV11-2 and TRBJ2-5; D is perhaps TRBD2 (6 bases). V shed 5 bases and J shed 5 bases, with 18 bases lying between them. The CDR3 has 15 amino acids. Germline CDR1 is SGHAT and CDR2 is FQNNGV. The CDR3 spells CASSPLRAGRETQYF. The CDR3 coding sequence is TGTGCCAGCAGCCCCCTTAGGGCGGGGAGGGAGACCCAGTACTTC.